The next 26 T cell receptor beta chains were all read from a single sample in a study of regulatory T cells in long-lasting Graves disease. As for time point: newly diagnosed GD, antithyroid drugs for less than 3 months. RNA from PBMCs was the source of the TCR library. HTBI primers from iRepertoire and Arm-PCR of CDR3 regions yielded the TCR beta libraries. TCRdb redid the calling of the multiplex PCR reads with MiXCR, one entry per CDR3 protein. The sample holds fewer than 450,000 distinct CDR3 sequences, roughly 15% seen once. The data were also submitted as part of a second study, on T cells in Graves' hyperthyroidism and ophthalmopathy.

Sequencing used peripheral blood mononuclear cells (PBMCs), obtained at new diagnosis, from a patient treated with antithyroid drugs. The receptor set was obtained from a woman aged 40 to 50 with Graves disease.

The V call is TRBV3-1, the J call TRBJ2-3; D call uncertain. The CDR3 length is 12 residues. V shed 4 bases and J shed 6 bases, with 8 bases lying between them. Germline V gene data show CDR1 as LGHDT and CDR2 as YNNKEL (reference sequence). The CDR3 spells CASSRRLDTQYF. The CDR3 nucleotides read TGTGCCAGCAGCCGCAGGTTGGATACGCAGTATTTT.

This clonotype was observed a few times. The rearrangement uses TRBV28 and TRBJ2-3; the match to TRBD2 covers 10 bases. CDR3 length: 15 amino acids. Germline V lookup: CDR1 MDHEN, CDR2 SYDVKM. V trimming: 3 bases; J trimming: 4 bases; junction bases outside the gene matches: 4. The CDR3 DNA reads TGTGCCAGCAGTTTCATTAGCGGGAGGTCAGATACGCAGTATTTT. This sequence encodes CASSFISGRSDTQYF.

The table lists this clonotype with many counts. The chain joins TRBV11-2 to TRBJ2-5; D perhaps matches TRBD1 (6 bases). This CDR3 spans 15 amino acids. V lost 6 bases, J lost 4 bases, and 18 bases lay in between. Germline-derived CDR1 and CDR2 are SGHAT and FQNNGV. CDR3 sequence (DNA): TGTGCCAGCAGAATAGGACAGCAACGGGCAGAGACCCAGTACTTC. This sequence encodes CASRIGQQRAETQYF.

This clonotype was seen at least ten times. The chain combines TRBV12-3 or TRBV12-4 with TRBJ2-1; the D gene could be TRBD1 or TRBD2 (7 bases each). Trimming stripped 7 bases from V and 2 bases from J, with 12 bases between. There are 14 residues in the CDR3. CDR3 protein: CASTQGGPYNEQFF. The CDR3 bases are TGTGCCAGCACCCAGGGGGGGCCCTACAATGAGCAGTTCTTC.

This clonotype has only a few counts. Just one base apart from a much larger clone, this may be a read error. V gene TRBV11-3 combines with J gene TRBJ2-3; D gene uncertain. Trimming removed 3 bases at V and 7 bases at J, with 11 bases between. The CDR3 spans 13 residues. From germline, CDR1 is SGHNT and CDR2 YENEEA. The CDR3: CASSLNSANTQYF. In DNA, the CDR3 is TGTGCCAGCAGCTTGAACAGTGCTAATACGCAGTATTTT.

Only one count was recorded for this clonotype. Just one base apart from a much larger clone, this may be a read error. The CDR3 does not end in the conserved phenylalanine or tryptophan, so this is likely a read error. The V gene is TRBV2, the J gene TRBJ1-5; the D gene is possibly TRBD1 (5 bases). Between the trimmed V and J ends, which lost 4 bases and 6 bases, there was a span of 10 bases. The CDR3 sequence is 13 residues long. The germline CDR1 and CDR2 sequences are SNHLY and FYNNEI. Here the CDR3 reads CASSGRVGQPQHS. The CDR3 DNA sequence: TGTGCCAGCAGTGGCAGGGTTGGTCAGCCCCAGCATTCT.

This clonotype was recorded once. At one boundary the junction diverges from the germline segment, which might be a read error. The chain uses TRBV5-6 and TRBJ2-3; D is unresolved. Germline V gene lookup returns CDR1 SGHDT and CDR2 YYEEEE. The CDR3 has 14 amino acids. CDR3 bases: TGTGCCAACAGCTTTTCAGGAAGCACAGATACGCAGTATTTT. Its translation: CANSFSGSTDTQYF.

This chain links TRBV7-3 with TRBJ2-5; 7 bases map to TRBD1. The junction had 2 bases not matched to a gene; V was cut back by 3 bases and J by 7 bases. The length of the CDR3 is 12 residues. Germline loops: CDR1 SGHTA, CDR2 FQGTGA. CDR3 in amino acids: CASSLPGGTQYF. In DNA, the CDR3 is TGTGCCAGCAGCTTGCCAGGGGGGACCCAGTACTTC.

The chain has TRBV27 and TRBJ2-7, with TRBD1 matching 9 bases. The CDR3 spans 15 residues. CDR1 and CDR2 (germline): MNHEY, SMNVEV (reference sequence). V was pared by 5 bases and J by 2 bases, with 7 bases of the junction left unmatched. The CDR3 DNA reads as TGTGCCAGCAGTATAAGGACAGGGGTTCCCTACGAGCAGTACTTC. This sequence encodes CASSIRTGVPYEQYF.

This clonotype was detected ten times or more. V and J are TRBV6-1 and TRBJ2-7, with 8 bases that match TRBD1. CDR1 and CDR2 from the germline V gene are MNHNS and SASEGT. The CDR3 has 16 amino acids. Trimming removed 4 bases from V and 2 bases from J; junction bases left unmatched: 10. CDR3 sequence: CASSATGDVSTYEQYF. CDR3 DNA sequence: TGTGCCAGCAGTGCGACAGGGGATGTCAGTACCTACGAGCAGTACTTC.

In this sample, this clonotype turned up a few times. This sequence may be a read error, since a much larger clone differs from it by one base. This chain connects TRBV7-2 to TRBJ1-4; TRBD1 matches 7 bases. V dropped 4 bases and J dropped 0; count of bases not matched to a gene: 5. The CDR3 runs to 16 residues. Germline CDR1 is SGHTA and CDR2 is FQGNSA. The CDR3 region has the DNA TGTGCCAGCAGCTCAGGGGGGCGCCCAACTAATGAAAAACTGTTTTTT. Its translation: CASSSGGRPTNEKLFF.

V usage is TRBV4-2 and J usage is TRBJ2-7; no reliable D call. V dropped 0 bases and J dropped 4 bases, with 10 bases sitting between them. Germline loops: CDR1 LGHNA, CDR2 YNFKEQ. The CDR3 covers 14 residues. The CDR3 region is CASSQDLLAYEQYF. CDR3 nucleotides: TGTGCCAGCAGCCAAGATCTCCTCGCTTACGAGCAGTACTTC.

In this sample, this clonotype turned up many times. The rearrangement joins TRBV10-3 to TRBJ2-7; 7 positions agree with TRBD1. Germline V CDR1 and CDR2: ENHRY, SYGVKD. The V gene end was trimmed by 6 bases and the J gene end by 6 bases; junction bases not matched to a gene: 11. This CDR3 is 14 amino acids long. CDR3 sequence reads: CAISAGDAGGEQYF. The CDR3 coding sequence is TGTGCCATCAGCGCCGGGGACGCAGGGGGCGAGCAGTACTTC.

Only a few counts were recorded for this clonotype. This sequence joins TRBV25-1 and TRBJ2-1; 8 nucleotides agree with TRBD1. V was clipped by 4 bases and J by 4 bases; unmatched bases: 9. Per germline, CDR1 MGHDK and CDR2 SYGVNS. The CDR3 spans 16 residues. The CDR3 protein is CASSAQGAVLYNEQFF. As DNA, the CDR3 is TGTGCCAGCAGTGCTCAGGGGGCGGTTTTATACAATGAGCAGTTCTTC.

There are many counts of this clonotype. The chain employs TRBV3-1 and TRBJ2-1, with D maybe TRBD1 (6 bases). Trimming removed 1 base at V and 7 bases at J, with 11 bases between. Per the germline V gene, CDR1 is LGHDT and CDR2 is YNNKEL (reference sequence). This CDR3 is built from 14 residues. CDR3 protein: CASSQAQGLNEQFF. The CDR3 DNA follows: TGTGCCAGCAGCCAAGCACAGGGTTTGAATGAGCAGTTCTTC.

This clonotype was counted at least ten times. The rearrangement links TRBV7-8 to TRBJ2-5; TRBD2 matches at 12 bases. V lost 2 bases and J lost 3; bases outside the gene matches: 10. The CDR3 covers 18 residues. Per the germline V gene, CDR1 is SGHVS and CDR2 is FQNEAQ. The CDR3 here is CASSLLSTSGRREETQYF. In DNA, the CDR3 is TGTGCCAGCAGCTTATTGTCGACTAGCGGGAGAAGGGAAGAGACCCAGTACTTC. The variable domain in full, with the rest retrieved from reference TRBV7-8 and TRBJ2-5, is GAGVSQSPRYKVAKRGQDVALRCDPISGHVSLFWYQQALGQGPEFLTYFQNEAQLDKSGLPSDRFFAERPEGSVSTLKIQRTQQEDSAVYLCASSLLSTSGRREETQYFGPGTRLLVL.

The chain employs TRBV25-1 and TRBJ2-1, with 11 bases that match TRBD2. The CDR3 is 18 residues long. Trimming at V came to 1 base and at J to 0 bases, leaving 5 bases not matched to a gene. In germline, CDR1 is MGHDK, CDR2 SYGVNS. The CDR3 DNA is TGTGCCAGCAGTGAATTACTAGCGGGAGTTAGCTCCTACAATGAGCAGTTCTTC. This sequence encodes CASSELLAGVSSYNEQFF.

This clonotype was detected many times. In DNA, the CDR3 is TGTGCCTGGAGGGGACAGGGGGACACTGAAGCTTTCTTT. This gives the protein CAWRGQGDTEAFF. The V gene is TRBV30, the J gene TRBJ1-1; 11 bases fit TRBD1. J gave up 3 bases and V 3 bases, and 0 bases lay outside the gene matches. The CDR3 consists of 13 residues. Germline-derived CDR1 and CDR2 are GTSNPN and SVGIG (reference sequence).

The chain has TRBV19 and TRBJ1-5; D unclear. Trimming removed 2 bases at V and 7 bases at J, with 15 bases between. The CDR3 totals 15 residues. Per germline, CDR1 LNHDA and CDR2 SQIVND (reference sequence). The CDR3 reads CASSIPPAGYQPQHF. In DNA form, the CDR3 reads TGTGCCAGTAGTATACCCCCTGCAGGCTACCAGCCCCAGCATTTT.

The rearrangement joins TRBV28 to TRBJ1-2; D uncertain. Between the trimmed V and J ends, which lost 7 bases and 8 bases, there was a span of 14 bases. The germline V gene encodes CDR1 MDHEN and CDR2 SYDVKM. The CDR3 is 12 amino acids. The CDR3 region has the DNA TGTGCCAGCAAACGGTGGTACGAGGGCTACACCTTC. Translation gives CASKRWYEGYTF.

This clonotype has ten or more counts. The chain is built from TRBV12-3 or TRBV12-4 and TRBJ1-2; D ambiguous. The germline V and J ends were trimmed by 3 bases and 0 bases, with 8 bases remaining between them. The CDR3 contains 14 residues. CDR3 DNA: TGTGCCAGCAGTTTTTTAAGCCCTAACTATGGCTACACCTTC. This translates into CASSFLSPNYGYTF.

This clonotype was detected ten times or more. This chain connects TRBV11-3 to TRBJ2-3, with 9 nucleotides matching TRBD1. Germline values: CDR1 SGHNT, CDR2 YENEEA. The ends lost 8 bases at V and 1 base at J; junction bases unmatched: 4. This CDR3 comprises 14 residues. CDR3 loop: CASGRDRGTDTQYF. The CDR3 nucleotides are TGTGCCAGCGGCCGGGACAGGGGCACAGATACGCAGTATTTT.

In its sample, this clonotype was seen many times. The chain couples TRBV6-1 to TRBJ1-2, with a tentative D call TRBD1 (6 bases). The CDR3 extends over 15 amino acids. Per the germline V gene, CDR1 is MNHNS and CDR2 is SASEGT. Deletions cut 9 bases from V and 1 base from J, with 18 bases between. The CDR3 DNA reads as TGTGCCAGTTCGGACAGAGGAGTGAATAACTATGGCTACACCTTC. Translated, it gives CASSDRGVNNYGYTF.

V gene TRBV9 combines with J gene TRBJ2-2; 8 nucleotides align to TRBD2. The V and J ends lost 2 bases and 1 base, in that order; junction bases with no gene match: 4. From germline, CDR1 is SGDLS and CDR2 YYNGEE. This CDR3 comprises 16 residues. CDR3: CASSVSGRWNTGELFF. Written as DNA, the CDR3 is TGTGCCAGCAGCGTGAGCGGGAGATGGAACACCGGGGAGCTGTTTTTT.

This clonotype was recorded at least ten times. CDR3 loop: CASRRDSGIHPGGYTF. The CDR3 coding sequence is TGTGCCAGCAGGAGAGATTCGGGGATCCACCCCGGTGGCTACACCTTC. This chain joins TRBV12-3 or TRBV12-4 and TRBJ1-2, with D unclear. Trimming shortened V by 6 bases and J by 7 bases, and 24 bases separated the two germline ends. The CDR3 is 16 amino acids.

In this sample, this clonotype turned up many times. The V and J genes are TRBV13 and TRBJ2-7; 7 positions match TRBD2. CDR3 size: 15 residues. Germline V gene lookup returns CDR1 PRHDT and CDR2 FYEKMQ (reference sequence). The V and J ends lost 6 bases and 1 base, in that order; junction bases with no gene match: 9. The DNA for the CDR3 is TGTGCCAGCAGAGACCAGAGCGGGGTTTCCTACGAGCAGTACTTC. The encoded protein is CASRDQSGVSYEQYF.